A single sample gave rise to the 16 T cell receptor beta chains below, sequenced in a study of blood T cell repertoires in COVID-19. The method was immunoSEQ multiplex PCR; TCRdb's version includes in-frame clones alone and lacks a portion of them. This sample has a few hundred thousand clones; 84% occur once, and the top ten carry 1.5%. Sequenced sample: peripheral blood. The receptors come from a woman in her thirties or forties who had recovered from COVID-19.

This chain uses TRBV5-1 with TRBJ2-3; possibly TRBD2 for D (6 bases). Trimming shortened V by 5 bases and J by 6 bases, and 10 bases separated the two germline ends. This CDR3 is built from 12 residues. CDR1 is SGHRS and CDR2 is YFSETQ in the germline V gene. The CDR3 DNA follows: TGCGCCAGCAGAACGGAGGGGGATACGCAGTATTTT. The encoded protein is CASRTEGDTQYF.

The V gene is TRBV4-2, the J gene TRBJ1-1, with TRBD1 matching 10 bases. J gave up 6 bases and V 5 bases, and 9 bases lay outside the gene matches. Germline V gives CDR1 LGHNA, CDR2 YNFKEQ. CDR3 length: 15 amino acids. DNA of the CDR3: TGTGCCAGCAGCTATACCGGGACAGGGGAGGCTGAAGCTTTCTTT. Protein sequence: CASSYTGTGEAEAFF.

The V and J genes are TRBV28 and TRBJ2-7; D may be TRBD2 (5 bases). CDR1 is MDHEN and CDR2 is SYDVKM in the germline V gene. Trimming shortened V by 4 bases and J by 3 bases, and 16 bases separated the two germline ends. CDR3 length: 15 residues. CDR3 sequence: CASSSVGGTFYEQYF. CDR3 in DNA: TGTGCCAGCAGTTCGGTCGGAGGAACCTTCTACGAGCAGTACTTC.

The J gene is TRBJ1-6, the V gene TRBV11-2; TRBD1 matches 9 bases. This CDR3 region has 14 residues. Germline values: CDR1 SGHAT, CDR2 FQNNGV. The trim removed 4 bases at V and 7 bases at J, leaving 2 bases unmatched. The CDR3 loop is CASSYGTGNSPLHF. DNA for the CDR3: TGTGCCAGCAGCTACGGGACAGGGAATTCACCCCTCCACTTT.

The V gene is TRBV5-4, the J gene TRBJ1-2, with 8 bases fitting TRBD1. The germline CDR1 and CDR2 sequences are SGHNT and YYREEE (reference sequence). V dropped 4 bases and J dropped 6; count of bases not matched to a gene: 5. The CDR3 spans 13 residues. The CDR3 DNA reads as TGTGCCAGCAGCCGTGGACAGGGTCATGGCTACACCTTC. It translates to CASSRGQGHGYTF.

This rearrangement joins TRBV10-3 to TRBJ1-1; a possible D gene is TRBD1 (5 bases). Germline assignment: CDR1 ENHRY and CDR2 SYGVKD. The CDR3 sequence is 13 residues long. Trimming pared 4 bases from V and 7 bases from J, leaving 13 bases between. CDR3 coding DNA: TGTGCCATCAGTGCGTTACAGGCGGATGAAGCTTTCTTT. Translation: CAISALQADEAFF.

The chain recombines TRBV10-3 with TRBJ2-1; D ambiguous. The CDR3 contains 13 residues. V gave up 0 bases and J gave up 7 bases, with 7 bases separating them. CDR1 and CDR2 (germline): ENHRY, SYGVKD. The CDR3 DNA reads TGTGCCATCAGTGAGTCGAACGGGAATGAGCAGTTCTTC. This gives the protein CAISESNGNEQFF.

Notes on this clone: At one of its ends the junction is not consistent with the germline gene, which may arise from a read error. This same CDR3 is encoded by further DNA sequences in the sample. V is TRBV20-1 and J is TRBJ2-1, with D unclear. The CDR3 has 11 amino acids. The germline gives CDR1 DFQATT, CDR2 SNEGSKA (reference sequence). The CDR3 DNA is TGCAGTGCCAGAGACTTGGCTGAGCAGTTCTTC. Translation: CSARDLAEQFF.

The rearrangement uses TRBV28 and TRBJ2-1; 10 bases align to TRBD1. The CDR3 consists of 16 residues. CDR1 MDHEN and CDR2 SYDVKM come from the germline V gene. Losses at the gene ends were 4 bases for V and 6 bases for J; bases not matched to a gene: 9. This CDR3 reads CASSSPGTGVSNEQFF. CDR3 DNA sequence: TGTGCCAGCAGTTCCCCCGGGACAGGGGTATCCAATGAGCAGTTCTTC.

The chain carries TRBV5-1 and TRBJ1-1, with 8 positions matching TRBD1. J lost 1 base, V lost 7 bases, and 6 bases had no gene match. The CDR3 runs to 14 residues. Germline V gene lookup returns CDR1 SGHRS and CDR2 YFSETQ. The CDR3 is CASATDRGNTEAFF. The CDR3 coding sequence is TGCGCCAGCGCTACCGACAGGGGGAACACTGAAGCTTTCTTT.

The J gene is TRBJ1-2, the V gene TRBV30, with D hard to call. The germline V gene has CDR1 GTSNPN and CDR2 SVGIG (reference sequence). The length of the CDR3 is 12 residues. The germline V and J ends were trimmed by 4 bases and 4 bases, with 10 bases remaining between them. CDR3 sequence: CAWNPVLYGYTF. As DNA, the CDR3 is TGTGCCTGGAACCCAGTCCTCTATGGCTACACCTTC.

The chain combines TRBV6-5 with TRBJ2-3; D is possibly TRBD2 (6 bases). Deletions cut 8 bases from V and 2 bases from J, with 14 bases between. The CDR3 covers 14 residues. Germline V lookup: CDR1 MNHEY, CDR2 SVGAGI. For the CDR3, the DNA is TGTGCCAGCTTGGCGGAGGGCCACACAGATACGCAGTATTTT. It specifies CASLAEGHTDTQYF.

This clone occurred many times. The rearrangement joins TRBV7-9 to TRBJ2-7, with D tentatively TRBD1 (5 bases). This CDR3 contains 15 residues. V was cut by 4 bases and J by 3 bases, with 16 bases left in between. CDR1 and CDR2 (germline): SEHNR, FQNEAQ (reference sequence). The CDR3 region has the DNA TGTGCCAGCAGCTCCGAATTCGACAGCATCTACGAGCAGTACTTC. As protein: CASSSEFDSIYEQYF.

The chain has TRBV11-3 and TRBJ2-5; 9 nucleotides match TRBD2. CDR1 and CDR2 from the germline V gene are SGHNT and YENEEA. With 5 bases clipped from V and 3 bases from J, the junction kept 7 bases outside the gene matches. This CDR3 has 15 amino acids. The CDR3 region has the DNA TGTGCCAGCAGCGGGACGACTAGCGGCAAAGAGACCCAGTACTTC. Residues: CASSGTTSGKETQYF. Variable domain in full (rest from reference TRBV11-3 and TRBJ2-5): EAGVVQSPRYKIIEKKQPVAFWCNPISGHNTLYWYLQNLGQGPELLIRYENEEAVDDSQLPKDRFSAERLKGVDSTLKIQPAELGDSAVYLCASSGTTSGKETQYFGPGTRLLVL.

The chain has TRBV30 and TRBJ2-7, with D possibly TRBD1 on 6 matching bases. The CDR3 has 15 residues. The germline V gene encodes CDR1 GTSNPN and CDR2 SVGIG (reference sequence). Trimming took 0 bases from V and 3 from J, leaving 15 bases between them. CDR3 in DNA: TGTGCCTGGAGTGTAACCCCCAGGGGAGTCTACGAGCAGTACTTC. Amino acid sequence: CAWSVTPRGVYEQYF. The full variable domain, with the rest looked up from reference TRBV30 and TRBJ2-7, is SQTIHQWPATLVQPVGSPLSLECTVEGTSNPNLYWYRQAAGRGLQLLFYSVGIGQISSEVPQNLSASRPQDRQFILSSKKLLLSDSGFYLCAWSVTPRGVYEQYFGPGTRLTVT.

The rearrangement links TRBV6-5 to TRBJ1-4; weak D call: TRBD1 (6 bases). The germline CDR1 and CDR2 sequences are MNHEY and SVGAGI. The CDR3 runs 14 residues. The V end lost 6 bases, the J end lost 2 bases, and 10 bases lay between the germline ends. CDR3 residues: CASRDSGTNEKLFF. For the CDR3, the DNA is TGTGCCAGCAGGGACAGCGGCACTAATGAAAAACTGTTTTTT.